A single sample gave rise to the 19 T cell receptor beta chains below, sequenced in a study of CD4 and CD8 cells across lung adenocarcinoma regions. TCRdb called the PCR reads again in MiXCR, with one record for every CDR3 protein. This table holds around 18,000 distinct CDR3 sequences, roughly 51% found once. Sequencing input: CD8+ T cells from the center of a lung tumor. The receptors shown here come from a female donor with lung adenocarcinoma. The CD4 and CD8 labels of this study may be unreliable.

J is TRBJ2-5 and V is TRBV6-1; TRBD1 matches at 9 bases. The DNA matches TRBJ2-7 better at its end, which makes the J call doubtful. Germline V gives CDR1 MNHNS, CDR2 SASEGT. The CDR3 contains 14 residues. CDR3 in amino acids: CASSIYRGPYEQYF. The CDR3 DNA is TGTGCCAGCAGTATATACAGGGGGCCCTACGAGCAGTACTTC.

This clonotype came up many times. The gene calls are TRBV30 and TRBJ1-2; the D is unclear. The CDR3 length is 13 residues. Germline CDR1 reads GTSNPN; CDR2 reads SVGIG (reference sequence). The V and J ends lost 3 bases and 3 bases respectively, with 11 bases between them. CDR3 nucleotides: TGTGCCTGGAGCGCCGGGAGTTACTATGGCTACACCTTC. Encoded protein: CAWSAGSYYGYTF.

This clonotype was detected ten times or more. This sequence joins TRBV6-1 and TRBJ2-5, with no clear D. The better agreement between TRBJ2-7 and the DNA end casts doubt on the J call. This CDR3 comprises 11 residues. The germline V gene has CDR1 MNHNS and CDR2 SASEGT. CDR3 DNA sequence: TGTGCCAGCAGAAGACAAGGCGAGCAGTACTTC. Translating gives CASRRQGEQYF.

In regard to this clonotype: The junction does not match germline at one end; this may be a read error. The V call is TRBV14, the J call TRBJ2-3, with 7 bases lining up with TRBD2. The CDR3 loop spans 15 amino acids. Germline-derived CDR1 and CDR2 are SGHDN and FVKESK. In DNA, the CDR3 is TGTGCCAGGGGGAACGGGGCGGGAGACGCAGATACCCAGTACTTT. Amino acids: CARGNGAGDADTQYF.

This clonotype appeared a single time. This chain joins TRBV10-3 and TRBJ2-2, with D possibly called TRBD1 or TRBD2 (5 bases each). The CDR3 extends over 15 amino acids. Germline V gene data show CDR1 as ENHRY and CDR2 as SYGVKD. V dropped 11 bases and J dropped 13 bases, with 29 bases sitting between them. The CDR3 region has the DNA TGTGCCCGGGGCCTCCGGGGTTCGAGCACAGATACGCTGTTTTTT. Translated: CARGLRGSSTDTLFF.

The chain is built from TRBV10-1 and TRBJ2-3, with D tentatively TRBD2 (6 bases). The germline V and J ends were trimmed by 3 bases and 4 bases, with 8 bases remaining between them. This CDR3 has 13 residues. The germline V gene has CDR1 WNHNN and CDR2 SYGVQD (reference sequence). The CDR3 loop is CASSEREADTQYF. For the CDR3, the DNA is TGCGCCAGCAGTGAAAGGGAGGCAGATACGCAGTATTTT.

CDR3 amino acids: CASSVDVGNNSPLHF. The CDR3 bases are TGTGCCAGCAGTGTAGACGTAGGGAATAATTCACCCCTCCACTTT. The chain uses TRBV6-1 and TRBJ1-6; D is undetermined. There are 15 residues in the CDR3. The V and J ends lost 4 bases and 5 bases respectively, with 12 bases between them. Germline lookup yields CDR1 MNHNS and CDR2 SASEGT.

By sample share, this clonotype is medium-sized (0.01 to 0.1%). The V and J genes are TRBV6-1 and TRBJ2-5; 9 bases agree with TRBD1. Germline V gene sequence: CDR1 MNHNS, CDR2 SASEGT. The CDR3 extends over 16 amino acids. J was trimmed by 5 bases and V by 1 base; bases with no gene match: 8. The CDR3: CASSEGRQGVRETQYF. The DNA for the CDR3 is TGTGCCAGCAGTGAAGGCCGACAGGGGGTTCGGGAGACCCAGTACTTC.

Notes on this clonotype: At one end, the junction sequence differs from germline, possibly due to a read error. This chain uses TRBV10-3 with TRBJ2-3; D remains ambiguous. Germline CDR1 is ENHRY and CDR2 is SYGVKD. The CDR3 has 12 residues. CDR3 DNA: TGTGCCAACAGTCCAGCCACAGATACGCAGTATTTT. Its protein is CANSPATDTQYF.

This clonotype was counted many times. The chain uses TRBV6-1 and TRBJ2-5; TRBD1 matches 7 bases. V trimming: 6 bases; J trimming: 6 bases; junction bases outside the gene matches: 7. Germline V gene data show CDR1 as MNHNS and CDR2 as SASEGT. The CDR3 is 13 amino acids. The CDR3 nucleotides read TGTGCCAGCAGAGGGACAGTAATAAAGACCCAGTACTTC. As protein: CASRGTVIKTQYF.

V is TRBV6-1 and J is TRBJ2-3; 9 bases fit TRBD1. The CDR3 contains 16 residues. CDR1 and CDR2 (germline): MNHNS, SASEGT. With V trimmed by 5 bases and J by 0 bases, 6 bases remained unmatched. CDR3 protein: CASSTRTGASTDTQYF. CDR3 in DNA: TGTGCCAGCAGTACCCGGACAGGGGCCAGCACAGATACGCAGTATTTT.

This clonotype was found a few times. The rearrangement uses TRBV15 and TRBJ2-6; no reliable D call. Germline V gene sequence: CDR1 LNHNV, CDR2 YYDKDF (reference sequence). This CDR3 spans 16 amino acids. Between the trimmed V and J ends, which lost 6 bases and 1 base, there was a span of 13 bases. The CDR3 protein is CATRPSDGSGANVLTF. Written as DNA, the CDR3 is TGTGCCACCAGACCCTCCGACGGTTCTGGGGCCAACGTCCTGACTTTC.

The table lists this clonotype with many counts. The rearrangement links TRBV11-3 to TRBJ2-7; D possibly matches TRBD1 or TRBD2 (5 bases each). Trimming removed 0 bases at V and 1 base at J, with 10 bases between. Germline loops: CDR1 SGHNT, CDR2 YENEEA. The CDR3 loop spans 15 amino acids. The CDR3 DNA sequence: TGTGCCAGCAGCTTAGATTTTGGGGGTTCCTACGAGCAGTACTTC. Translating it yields CASSLDFGGSYEQYF.

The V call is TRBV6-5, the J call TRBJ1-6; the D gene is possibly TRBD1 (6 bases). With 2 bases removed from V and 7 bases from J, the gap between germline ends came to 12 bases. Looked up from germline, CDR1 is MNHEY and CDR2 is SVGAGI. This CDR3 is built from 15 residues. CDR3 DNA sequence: TGTGCCAGCAGTTACGGGCGGCAGGGGAATTCACCCCTCCACTTT. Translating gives CASSYGRQGNSPLHF.

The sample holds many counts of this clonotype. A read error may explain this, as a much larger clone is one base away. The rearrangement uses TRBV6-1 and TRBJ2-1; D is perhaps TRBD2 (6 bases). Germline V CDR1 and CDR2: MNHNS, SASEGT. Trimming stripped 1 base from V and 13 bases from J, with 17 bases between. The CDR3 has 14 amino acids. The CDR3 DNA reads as TGTGCCAGCAGTGAAGGGGGGGAGGTAGAGACCCAGTTCTTC. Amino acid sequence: CASSEGGEVETQFF.

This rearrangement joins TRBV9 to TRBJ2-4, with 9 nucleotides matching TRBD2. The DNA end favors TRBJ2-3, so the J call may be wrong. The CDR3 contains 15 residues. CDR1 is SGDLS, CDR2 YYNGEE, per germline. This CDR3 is CASSVGGLALDIQYF. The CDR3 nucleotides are TGTGCCAGCAGCGTAGGGGGACTAGCCCTTGATATTCAGTATTTT.

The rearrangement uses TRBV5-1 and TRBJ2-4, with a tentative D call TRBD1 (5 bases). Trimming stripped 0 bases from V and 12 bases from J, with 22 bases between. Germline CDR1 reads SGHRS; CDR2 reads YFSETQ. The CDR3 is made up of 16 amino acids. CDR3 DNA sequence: TGCGCCAGCAGCTTGGCGGTACCGTGGGGCAGAGATACTCAGTACTTC. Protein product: CASSLAVPWGRDTQYF.

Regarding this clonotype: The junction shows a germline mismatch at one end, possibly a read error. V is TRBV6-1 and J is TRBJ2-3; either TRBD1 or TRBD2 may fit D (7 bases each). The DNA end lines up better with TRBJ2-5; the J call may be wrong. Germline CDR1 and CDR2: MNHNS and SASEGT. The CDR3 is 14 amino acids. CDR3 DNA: TGTGCGAGGACCGGGGGAGGGGGCCAAGATACCCAGTACTTC. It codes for CARTGGGGQDTQYF.

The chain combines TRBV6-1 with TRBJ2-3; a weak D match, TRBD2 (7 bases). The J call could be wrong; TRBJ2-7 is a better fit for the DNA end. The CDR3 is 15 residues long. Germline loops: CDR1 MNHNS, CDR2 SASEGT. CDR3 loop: CGGGLGGGAGDTQYF. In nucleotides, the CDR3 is TGTGGCGGGGGTTTAGGGGGGGGGGCGGGAGATACGCAGTACTTC.